This T cell receptor beta chain was recovered during a study of blood T cell repertoires in COVID-19. CDR1 and CDR2 from the germline V gene are SNHLY and FYNNEI. V shed 4 bases and J shed 0 bases, with 9 bases lying between them. The CDR3 loop spans 14 amino acids. The protocol was immunoSEQ multiplex PCR, while the TCRdb copy is restricted to in-frame clones and leaves out a portion. Of approximately 60,000 clones detected, around 85% appear once; the ten largest clones hold 15% to 20%. Sequenced: peripheral blood. This receptor was obtained from a human donor in a cohort sampled during active COVID-19. V usage is TRBV2 and J usage is TRBJ1-2, with D possibly TRBD1 on 6 matching bases. Here the CDR3 DNA reads TGTGCCAGCAGTGTCCGGACAGCTAACTATGGCTACACCTTC. Its protein is CASSVRTANYGYTF.